These T cell receptor beta chains were read from a single sample in a study of shared clonotypes between healthy human individuals. Using immunoSEQ multiplex PCR, the repertoire was profiled, and TCRdb retains in-frame clones only, with some absent. The sample lists 2,500,000 or so clones, around 90% occurring once. Material: naive CD4+ T cells sorted from blood. These receptors were collected from a man aged 18 to 30 in good health. The CDR3 runs from the conserved cysteine through the conserved F or W. Fields, in order: V gene, D gene, clone size, J gene, CDR3 DNA, CDR3 protein. The D gene is left open where the match is weak. Size is omitted from some rows. Given values are once, few, many or a class for expanded clones.

>TRBV4-1|TRBD1|NA|TRBJ2-7
TGCGCCAGCAGCCAAGTTAGGGGGCCCTACGAGCAGTACTTC
CASSQVRGPYEQYF
>TRBV5-1|TRBD1|NA|TRBJ2-2
TGCGCCAGCAGCCAAACGGGACAGGGGAACACCGGGGAGCTGTTTTTT
CASSQTGQGNTGELFF
>TRBV1|NA|NA|TRBJ1-5
TGCACCAGCAGCCCGCGACAGGGTATGAATCAGCCCCAGCATTTT
CTSSPRQGMNQPQHF
>TRBV6-5|NA|NA|TRBJ1-6
TGTGCCAGCAATACAGTGGGTCGATCACCCCTCCACTTT
CASNTVGRSPLHF
>TRBV6-5|NA|NA|TRBJ2-2
TGTGCCAGCAGTTTTGCCGGGGAGCTGTTTTTT
CASSFAGELFF
>TRBV10-3|TRBD1|NA|TRBJ2-7
TGTGCCATCAGTGAGTGGGACAGGGGACGCCACGAGCAGTACTTC
CAISEWDRGRHEQYF
>TRBV11-3|TRBD1|NA|TRBJ1-3
TGTGCCAGCAGCCGCGGGACAGGCGATCTTGGAAACACCATATATTTT
CASSRGTGDLGNTIYF
>TRBV11-2|TRBD2|NA|TRBJ2-5
TGTGCCAGCAGCCCATGGGACTATATGGAGACCCAGTACTTC
CASSPWDYMETQYF
>TRBV7-9|NA|NA|TRBJ1-5
TGTGCCAGCAGTTCATTGCATAGCAATCAGCCCCAGCATTTT
CASSSLHSNQPQHF
>TRBV19|NA|NA|TRBJ2-2
TGTGCCAGTAGTGGGGCGGGGTGGACCGGGGAGCTGTTTTTT
CASSGAGWTGELFF
>TRBV14|NA|NA|TRBJ2-7
TGTGCCAGCAGCCCGGGACGGGGTTCCTACGAGCAGTACTTC
CASSPGRGSYEQYF
>TRBV30|TRBD1|few|TRBJ1-6
TGTGCCTGGAGTACCGGACAGGGGGTTAATTCACCCCTCCACTTT
CAWSTGQGVNSPLHF
>TRBV7-9|NA|NA|TRBJ2-7
TGTGCCAGCAGCTTAGACCCTACCTACGAGCAGTACTTC
CASSLDPTYEQYF
>TRBV11-2|NA|once|TRBJ2-1
TGTGCCAGCAGCTCCGGGTGGGGTTGGGGGAGCTCCTACAATGAGCAGTTCTTC
CASSSGWGWGSSYNEQFF
>TRBV5-5|TRBD2|once|TRBJ2-5
TGTGCCAGCAGCCCGAAGGGAGGGGTAAGGGGAGAGACCCAGTACTTC
CASSPKGGVRGETQYF
>TRBV10-3|TRBD2|NA|TRBJ2-2
TGTGCCATCAGGACTCCAGGACTAGCGGGGAGTACCGGGGAGCTGTTTTTT
CAIRTPGLAGSTGELFF
>TRBV27|NA|NA|TRBJ2-7
TGTGCCAACCTTAGAGGCACAAGCCCCTACGAGCAGTACTTC
CANLRGTSPYEQYF
>TRBV7-2|NA|NA|TRBJ2-1
TGTGCCAGCAGCTTAGGGGCACTTTACAATGAGCAGTTCTTC
CASSLGALYNEQFF
>TRBV6-6|NA|NA|TRBJ2-1
TGTGCCAGCAGCAAGGACAGCACAGCAAACAATGAGCAGTTCTTC
CASSKDSTANNEQFF
>TRBV5-1|TRBD2|NA|TRBJ2-3
TGCGCCAGCAGCTCCTTAGCGGGGACAGATACGCAGTATTTT
CASSSLAGTDTQYF
>TRBV30|NA|NA|TRBJ2-7
TGTGCCTGGAGTCAAGGGGAAGGCTACGAGCAGTACTTC
CAWSQGEGYEQYF
>TRBV18|NA|NA|TRBJ2-7
TGTGCCAGCTCACCACCCAGCGTACCCTACGAGCAGTACTTC
CASSPPSVPYEQYF
>TRBV6-5|NA|NA|TRBJ1-2
TGTGCCAGCAGTTACGGGGCAGGGGACGGAGGCTACACCTTC
CASSYGAGDGGYTF
>TRBV27|TRBD1|NA|TRBJ1-2
TGTGCCAGCAGGGCCGGGACAGGGACGGGGGGCTACACCTTC
CASRAGTGTGGYTF
>TRBV6-5|NA|NA|TRBJ2-4
TGTGCCAGCACGCGTGCAGGGGACGGCAAAAACATTCAGTACTTC
CASTRAGDGKNIQYF
>TRBV19|TRBD1|NA|TRBJ1-1
TGTGCCAGTAGTAACCGGGACAGGGGGGCTGAAGCTTTCTTT
CASSNRDRGAEAFF
>TRBV5-1|NA|NA|TRBJ2-5
TGCGCCAGCAGCTTCCAAACGGGGGTCCAAGAGACCCAGTACTTC
CASSFQTGVQETQYF
>TRBV12-5|TRBD2|NA|TRBJ2-1
TGTGCTAGTGGTTTGGTTTCTAGCGGGATCTACAATGAGCAGTTCTTC
CASGLVSSGIYNEQFF
>TRBV28|NA|NA|TRBJ1-1
TGTGCCAGCAGTTTGGGGAGAGAGAACACTGAAGCTTTCTTT
CASSLGRENTEAFF
>TRBV4-3|NA|NA|TRBJ2-1
TGCGCCAGCAGCCTCGAGGGGAGCGGCAATGAGCAGTTCTTC
CASSLEGSGNEQFF
>TRBV5-4|TRBD2|NA|TRBJ2-3
TGTGCCAGCAGCCCCCGGGGGGGGACAACAGATACGCAGTATTTT
CASSPRGGTTDTQYF
>TRBV9|NA|NA|TRBJ2-7
TGTGCCAGCAGCCCCAAGAGAGCGAGCTACGAGCAGTACTTC
CASSPKRASYEQYF
>TRBV5-4|TRBD2|NA|TRBJ2-1
TGTGCCAGCAGCATGATAGCGGGAGGGCTTTACAATGAGCAGTTCTTC
CASSMIAGGLYNEQFF
>TRBV30|NA|NA|TRBJ1-6
TGTGCCTGGAGGCGTGAGGTCCGCTCCTATAATTCACCCCTCCACTTT
CAWRREVRSYNSPLHF
>TRBV6-6|NA|NA|TRBJ2-5
TGTGCCAGCAGTTACAGGGAGGACGGGGAGACCCAGTACTTC
CASSYREDGETQYF
>TRBV6-5|NA|NA|TRBJ1-1
TGTGCCAGCAGTTACGGGATGGGCACTGAAGCTTTCTTT
CASSYGMGTEAFF
>TRBV7-9|TRBD1|NA|TRBJ2-7
TGTGCCAGCAGCTTACTGGTGACAGGGACCAACGAGCAGTACTTC
CASSLLVTGTNEQYF
>TRBV15|NA|NA|TRBJ2-7
TGTGCCACCAGCAGGACACTTACATACGAGCAGTACTTC
CATSRTLTYEQYF
>TRBV5-8|NA|NA|TRBJ2-1
TGTGCCACGACACTGGGTTCGGCTTACAATGAGCAGTTCTTC
CATTLGSAYNEQFF
>TRBV7-2|TRBD2|once|TRBJ2-7
TGTGCCAGCAGCTTAGAGCGTGGGTTACTAGCGGTCTACGAGCAGTACTTC
CASSLERGLLAVYEQYF
>TRBV19|TRBD1|NA|TRBJ1-1
TGTGCCAGTAGTCTTAAGACAGGGGGCAACACTGAAGCTTTCTTT
CASSLKTGGNTEAFF
>TRBV2|NA|NA|TRBJ2-5
TGTGCCAGCCGTGGGGGGAACGAGACCCAGTACTTC
CASRGGNETQYF
>TRBV5-1|TRBD1|few|TRBJ2-5
TGCGCCAGCAGCTTGGAGGGACAGGGGCAAGAGACCCAGTACTTC
CASSLEGQGQETQYF
>TRBV6-5|NA|NA|TRBJ2-2
TGTGCCAGCAGGTTGACAGGGAACACCGGGGAGCTGTTTTTT
CASRLTGNTGELFF
>TRBV19|NA|once|TRBJ1-5
TGTGCCAGTAGGAGACTGACAGATAGCAATCAGCCCCAGCATTTT
CASRRLTDSNQPQHF
>TRBV5-1|NA|once|TRBJ1-4
TGCGCCAGCAGCTTGGCCCCGACACAACAAAATGAAAAACTGTTTTTT
CASSLAPTQQNEKLFF
>TRBV6-5|NA|once|TRBJ2-1
TGTGCCAGCAGTTATCTTGGGGGGAATGAGCAGTTCTTC
CASSYLGGNEQFF
>TRBV28|NA|NA|TRBJ2-7
TGTGCCAGCACCGCCCGACGCTTGGGACCTACTACCTCCTACGAGCAGTACTTC
CASTARRLGPTTSYEQYF
>TRBV5-1|NA|few|TRBJ1-5
TGCGCCAGCAGCGTCGGAAAGGGAGGGCCCCAGCATTTT
CASSVGKGGPQHF
>TRBV19|NA|once|TRBJ1-2
TGTGCCAGTCTTGGGCAGAACTATGGCTACACCTTC
CASLGQNYGYTF
>TRBV9|NA|NA|TRBJ2-2
TGTGCCAGCAGCGTAGTGGCCAGTCTTAACACCGGGGAGCTGTTTTTT
CASSVVASLNTGELFF
>TRBV10-3|NA|NA|TRBJ2-2
TGTGCCATCAGTGAGCAGGTCGGTGTGAGCACCGGGGAGCTGTTTTTT
CAISEQVGVSTGELFF
>TRBV5-4|NA|NA|TRBJ2-2
TGTGCCAGCAGCTTGGAGCTCGCGAACACCGGGGAGCTGTTTTTT
CASSLELANTGELFF
>TRBV6-1|NA|NA|TRBJ1-2
TGTGCCAGCTTACGCCGCCTGGAAGTCTATGGCTACACCTTC
CASLRRLEVYGYTF
>TRBV7-9|NA|NA|TRBJ2-7
TGTGCCAGCAGCTTTGGACCTCTTCCCTACGAGCAGTACTTC
CASSFGPLPYEQYF
>TRBV7-3|NA|NA|TRBJ2-2
TGTGCCAGCAGCTCGATTGGGGGTTCCGGGGAGCTGTTTTTT
CASSSIGGSGELFF
>TRBV30|NA|once|TRBJ2-7
TGTGCCTGGAGTGTACGTAGAACGGACTACGAGCAGTACTTC
CAWSVRRTDYEQYF